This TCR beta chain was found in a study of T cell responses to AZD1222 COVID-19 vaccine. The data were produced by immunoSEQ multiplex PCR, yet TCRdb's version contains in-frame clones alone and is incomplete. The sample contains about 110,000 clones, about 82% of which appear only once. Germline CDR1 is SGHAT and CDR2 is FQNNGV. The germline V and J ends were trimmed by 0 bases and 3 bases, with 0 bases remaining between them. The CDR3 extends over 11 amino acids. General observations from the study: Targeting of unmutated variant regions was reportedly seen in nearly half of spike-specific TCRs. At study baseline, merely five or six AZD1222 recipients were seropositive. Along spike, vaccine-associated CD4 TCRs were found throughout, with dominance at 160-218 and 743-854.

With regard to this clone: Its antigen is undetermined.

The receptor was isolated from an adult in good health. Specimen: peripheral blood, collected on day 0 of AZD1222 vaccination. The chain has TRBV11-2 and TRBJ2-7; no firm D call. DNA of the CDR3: TGTGCCAGCAGCTTAGACTACGAGCAGTACTTC. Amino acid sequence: CASSLDYEQYF.